Listed below are T cell receptor beta chains from one sample, sequenced in a study of early T cells in non-severe SARS-CoV-2 infection. TCRdb reprocessed the 5' RACE reads via MiXCR and lists one record per CDR3 protein. Seen here are 25,000 to 35,000 distinct CDR3 sequences, approximately 6.6% observed once, and the top ten hold over 30%. The sequencing here drew on whole blood, taken at baseline. The source is an adult who was a healthcare worker with PCR-confirmed SARS-CoV-2 infection or an uninfected control (not recorded which). Both conserved end residues are part of each CDR3. The D gene is left open where the match is weak. Clone size is stated in some rows and not others, as once, few, many or a class when expanded.

V gene: TRBV20-1
clone size: many
J gene: TRBJ1-1
D gene: TRBD1
CDR3 length: 13
CDR3 protein: CSATGTVNTEAFF
CDR3 DNA: TGCAGTGCTACGGGGACAGTGAACACTGAAGCTTTCTTT

V gene: TRBV12-3/TRBV12-4
clone size: .
J gene: TRBJ2-3
D gene: TRBD2
CDR3 length: 15
CDR3 protein: CASRKGLGDSDTQYF
CDR3 DNA: TGTGCCAGCAGGAAGGGACTAGGGGACTCAGATACGCAGTATTTT

V gene: TRBV7-3
clone size: few
J gene: TRBJ2-1
D gene: TRBD2
CDR3 length: 15
CDR3 protein: CVSSQGLAGYGEQFF
CDR3 DNA: TGTGTCAGCAGCCAAGGACTAGCGGGGTATGGTGAGCAGTTCTTC

V gene: TRBV19
clone size: many
J gene: TRBJ2-5
D gene: .
CDR3 length: 14
CDR3 protein: CASTEYGGKETQYF
CDR3 DNA: TGTGCCAGTACCGAGTATGGGGGGAAAGAGACCCAGTACTTC

V gene: TRBV14
clone size: .
J gene: TRBJ2-5
D gene: .
CDR3 length: 15
CDR3 protein: CASTPGRTTKETQYF
CDR3 DNA: TGTGCCAGCACCCCAGGAAGGACTACCAAAGAGACCCAGTACTTC

V gene: TRBV3-1
clone size: many
J gene: TRBJ2-4
D gene: .
CDR3 length: 16
CDR3 protein: CASSLLGQSGRDIQYF
CDR3 DNA: TGTGCCAGCAGCCTTCTGGGACAATCGGGGAGGGACATTCAGTACTTC

V gene: TRBV6-1
clone size: many
J gene: TRBJ2-3
D gene: TRBD2
CDR3 length: 16
CDR3 protein: CASSEVLAGRADTQYF
CDR3 DNA: TGTGCCAGCAGTGAAGTCCTAGCGGGACGGGCAGATACGCAGTATTTT

V gene: TRBV20-1
clone size: many
J gene: TRBJ2-5
D gene: .
CDR3 length: 14
CDR3 protein: CSIPGEGPQETQYF
CDR3 DNA: TGCAGTATCCCGGGAGAGGGGCCTCAAGAGACCCAGTACTTC

V gene: TRBV20-1
clone size: many
J gene: TRBJ1-5
D gene: .
CDR3 length: 13
CDR3 protein: CSARDGFNQPQHF
CDR3 DNA: TGCAGTGCTAGGGACGGATTCAATCAGCCCCAGCATTTT

V gene: TRBV12-2
clone size: many
J gene: TRBJ2-7
D gene: .
CDR3 length: 14
CDR3 protein: CASRSGTDFHEQYF
CDR3 DNA: TGTGCAAGTCGCTCTGGGACCGATTTCCACGAGCAGTACTTC

V gene: TRBV7-3
clone size: many
J gene: TRBJ2-2
D gene: .
CDR3 length: 14
CDR3 protein: CASSPGMNTGELFF
CDR3 DNA: TGTGCCAGCAGCCCGGGGATGAACACCGGGGAGCTGTTTTTT

V gene: TRBV2
clone size: many
J gene: TRBJ2-7
D gene: TRBD1
CDR3 length: 14
CDR3 protein: CASRKDRGRGEQYF
CDR3 DNA: TGTGCCAGCAGGAAGGACAGGGGAAGAGGCGAGCAGTACTTC

V gene: TRBV6-1
clone size: many
J gene: TRBJ1-2
D gene: TRBD1
CDR3 length: 14
CDR3 protein: CASSVAGTDYGYTF
CDR3 DNA: TGTGCCAGCAGTGTTGCCGGGACAGACTATGGCTACACCTTC

V gene: TRBV20-1
clone size: many
J gene: TRBJ2-1
D gene: .
CDR3 length: 11
CDR3 protein: CSARRALEQFF
CDR3 DNA: TGCAGTGCCAGAAGAGCTCTTGAGCAGTTCTTC

V gene: TRBV20-1
clone size: many
J gene: TRBJ2-5
D gene: .
CDR3 length: 12
CDR3 protein: CSARDRDVTQYF
CDR3 DNA: TGCAGTGCTAGAGATCGAGACGTGACCCAGTACTTC

V gene: TRBV11-2
clone size: many
J gene: TRBJ2-3
D gene: TRBD2
CDR3 length: 14
CDR3 protein: CASSTTREKDTQYF
CDR3 DNA: TGTGCCAGCAGCACAACGCGGGAGAAGGATACGCAGTATTTT

V gene: TRBV20-1
clone size: .
J gene: TRBJ1-6
D gene: .
CDR3 length: 14
CDR3 protein: CSARGVIGNSPLHF
CDR3 DNA: TGCAGTGCTAGAGGGGTTATAGGGAATTCACCCCTCCACTTT

V gene: TRBV2
clone size: many
J gene: TRBJ2-3
D gene: .
CDR3 length: 15
CDR3 protein: CASSEISLSSDTQYF
CDR3 DNA: TGTGCCAGCAGTGAAATTAGTCTGTCCTCCGATACGCAGTATTTT

V gene: TRBV3-1
clone size: many
J gene: TRBJ2-5
D gene: TRBD1
CDR3 length: 15
CDR3 protein: CASSQDLRQGKTQYF
CDR3 DNA: TGTGCCAGCAGCCAAGATCTGCGACAGGGAAAGACCCAGTACTTC

V gene: TRBV14
clone size: many
J gene: TRBJ2-3
D gene: TRBD1
CDR3 length: 13
CDR3 protein: CASSRDRFATQYF
CDR3 DNA: TGTGCCAGCAGCCGGGACAGGTTTGCTACGCAGTATTTT

V gene: TRBV4-2
clone size: .
J gene: TRBJ2-5
D gene: .
CDR3 length: 16
CDR3 protein: CASSQSGSVGAETQYF
CDR3 DNA: TGTGCCAGCAGCCAGTCCGGGTCTGTTGGGGCGGAGACCCAGTACTTC

V gene: TRBV6-4
clone size: many
J gene: TRBJ2-2
D gene: .
CDR3 length: 14
CDR3 protein: CASSDQGKTGELFF
CDR3 DNA: TGTGCCAGCAGTGACCAGGGCAAGACCGGGGAGCTGTTTTTT

V gene: TRBV30
clone size: many
J gene: TRBJ1-2
D gene: TRBD1
CDR3 length: 13
CDR3 protein: CAWRTGGNYGYTF
CDR3 DNA: TGTGCCTGGAGGACAGGGGGCAACTATGGCTACACCTTC

V gene: TRBV7-8
clone size: .
J gene: TRBJ2-4
D gene: .
CDR3 length: 20
CDR3 protein: CASSLSPSFPIRGSRNIQYF
CDR3 DNA: TGTGCCAGCAGCTTAAGCCCCAGCTTCCCCATACGGGGATCGCGAAACATTCAGTACTTC

V gene: TRBV24-1
clone size: .
J gene: TRBJ2-7
D gene: .
CDR3 length: 11
CDR3 protein: CATSGGREQYF
CDR3 DNA: TGTGCCACCAGTGGAGGACGTGAGCAGTACTTC

V gene: TRBV7-8
clone size: .
J gene: TRBJ1-2
D gene: .
CDR3 length: 14
CDR3 protein: CASSRGQSYYGYTF
CDR3 DNA: TGTGCCAGCAGCCGAGGACAGAGCTACTATGGCTACACCTTC

V gene: TRBV5-1
clone size: .
J gene: TRBJ2-7
D gene: .
CDR3 length: 14
CDR3 protein: CASSLGQVEAEQYF
CDR3 DNA: TGCGCCAGCAGCTTGGGACAGGTGGAGGCCGAGCAGTACTTC

V gene: TRBV5-1
clone size: .
J gene: TRBJ2-1
D gene: .
CDR3 length: 14
CDR3 protein: CASTSTVGGDEQFF
CDR3 DNA: TGCGCCAGTACTTCCACGGTTGGGGGTGATGAGCAGTTCTTC

V gene: TRBV9
clone size: many
J gene: TRBJ2-1
D gene: TRBD2
CDR3 length: 16
CDR3 protein: CASSVGILAEDNEQFF
CDR3 DNA: TGTGCCAGCAGCGTAGGGATCCTAGCGGAAGACAATGAGCAGTTCTTC

V gene: TRBV20-1
clone size: many
J gene: TRBJ2-3
D gene: TRBD2
CDR3 length: 16
CDR3 protein: CSATTRDYYSTDTQYF
CDR3 DNA: TGCAGTGCTACCACTCGGGACTATTATAGCACAGATACGCAGTATTTT

V gene: TRBV20-1
clone size: many
J gene: TRBJ2-1
D gene: TRBD1
CDR3 length: 14
CDR3 protein: CSANTGTGGNEQFF
CDR3 DNA: TGCAGTGCCAACACCGGGACAGGGGGCAATGAGCAGTTCTTC

V gene: TRBV7-6
clone size: many
J gene: TRBJ2-1
D gene: .
CDR3 length: 11
CDR3 protein: CASSFGNEQFF
CDR3 DNA: TGTGCCAGCAGCTTTGGCAATGAGCAGTTCTTC